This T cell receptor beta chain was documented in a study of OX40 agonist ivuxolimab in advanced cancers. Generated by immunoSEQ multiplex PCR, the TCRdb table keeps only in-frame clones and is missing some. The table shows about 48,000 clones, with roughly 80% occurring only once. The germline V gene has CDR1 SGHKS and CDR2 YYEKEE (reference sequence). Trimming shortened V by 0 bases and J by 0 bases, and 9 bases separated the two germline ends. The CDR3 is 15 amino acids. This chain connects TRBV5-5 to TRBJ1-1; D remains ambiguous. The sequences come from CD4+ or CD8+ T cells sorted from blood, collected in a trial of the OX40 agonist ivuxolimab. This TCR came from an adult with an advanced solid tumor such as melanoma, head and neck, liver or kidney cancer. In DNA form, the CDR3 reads TGTGCCAGCAGCTTGGTGGGGAGGGTGAACACTGAAGCTTTCTTT. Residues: CASSLVGRVNTEAFF.